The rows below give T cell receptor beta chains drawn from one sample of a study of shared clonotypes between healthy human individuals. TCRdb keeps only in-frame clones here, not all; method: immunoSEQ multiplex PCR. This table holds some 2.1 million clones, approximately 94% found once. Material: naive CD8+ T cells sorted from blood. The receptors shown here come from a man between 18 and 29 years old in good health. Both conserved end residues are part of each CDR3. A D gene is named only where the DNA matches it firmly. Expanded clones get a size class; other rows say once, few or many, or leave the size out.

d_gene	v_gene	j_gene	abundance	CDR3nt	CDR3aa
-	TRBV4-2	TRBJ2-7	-	TGTGCCAGCAGCCCTTCCGACCCTTCCTACGAGCAGTACTTC	CASSPSDPSYEQYF
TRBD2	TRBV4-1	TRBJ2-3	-	TGCGCCAGCAGCCAACGTGGGGGGGATTGGGATACGCAGTATTTT	CASSQRGGDWDTQYF
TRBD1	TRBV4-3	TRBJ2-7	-	TGCGCCAGCATAGCCGGGACAGGGGCCTACGAGCAGTACTTC	CASIAGTGAYEQYF
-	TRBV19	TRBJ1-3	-	TGTGCCAGTAGTGAGGTGGCTGGAAACACCATATATTTT	CASSEVAGNTIYF
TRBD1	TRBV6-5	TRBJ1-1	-	TGTGCCAGCAGTTCGTCTCAGGGGGCTCCCGCTGAAGCTTTCTTT	CASSSSQGAPAEAFF
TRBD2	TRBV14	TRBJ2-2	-	TGTGCCAGCAGCCAGACCGGGACTAGCGGGAGAAGGGAGCTGTTTTTT	CASSQTGTSGRRELFF
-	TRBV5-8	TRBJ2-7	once	TGTGCCAGCAGCCGGGTCAGGGGCGATGGCGAGCAGTACTTC	CASSRVRGDGEQYF
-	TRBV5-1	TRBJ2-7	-	TGCGCCAGCAGCTTGGTCGCCTCCTACGAGCAGTACTTC	CASSLVASYEQYF
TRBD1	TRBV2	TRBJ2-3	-	TGTGCCAGCAGTGAAGAGGGGACAGGGCGGTACACAGATACGCAGTATTTT	CASSEEGTGRYTDTQYF
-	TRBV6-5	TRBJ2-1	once	TGTGCCAGCAGCGTAGGACTCTACAATGAGCAGTTCTTC	CASSVGLYNEQFF
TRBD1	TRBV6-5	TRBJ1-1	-	TGTGCCAGCAGTTATCTTCAGGGGGCGGCTTTCTTT	CASSYLQGAAFF
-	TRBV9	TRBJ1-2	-	TGTGCCAGCAGCGAGGCGGACAGATTCTATGGCTACACCTTC	CASSEADRFYGYTF
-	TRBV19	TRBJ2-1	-	TGTGCCAGTAGTATAGTACAGAGCTCCTACAATGAGCAGTTCTTC	CASSIVQSSYNEQFF
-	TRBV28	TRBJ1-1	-	TGTGCCAGCAACCTGGGAGGGAACACTGAAGCTTTCTTT	CASNLGGNTEAFF
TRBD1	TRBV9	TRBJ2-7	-	TGTGCCAGCAGCCCTTGGGACAGGGCCTCCTACGAGCAGTACTTC	CASSPWDRASYEQYF
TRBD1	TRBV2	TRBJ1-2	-	TGTGCCAGCACCAAGACAGGGGAAGGATATGGCTACACCTTC	CASTKTGEGYGYTF